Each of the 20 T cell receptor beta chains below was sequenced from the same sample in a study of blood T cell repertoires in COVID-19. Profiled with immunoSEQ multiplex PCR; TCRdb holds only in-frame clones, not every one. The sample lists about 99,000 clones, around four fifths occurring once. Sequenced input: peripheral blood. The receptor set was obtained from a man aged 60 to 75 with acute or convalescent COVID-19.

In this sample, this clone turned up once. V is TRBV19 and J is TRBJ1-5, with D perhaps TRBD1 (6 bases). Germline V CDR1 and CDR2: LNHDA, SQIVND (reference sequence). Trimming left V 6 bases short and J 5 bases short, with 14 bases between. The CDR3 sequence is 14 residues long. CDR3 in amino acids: CASRDAGVYQPQHF. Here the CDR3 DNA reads TGTGCCAGTAGGGACGCAGGGGTTTATCAGCCCCAGCATTTT.

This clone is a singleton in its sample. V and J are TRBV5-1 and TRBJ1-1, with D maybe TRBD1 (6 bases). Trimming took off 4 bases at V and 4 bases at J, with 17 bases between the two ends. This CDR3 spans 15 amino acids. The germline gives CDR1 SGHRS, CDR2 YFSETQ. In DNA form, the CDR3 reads TGCGCCAGCAGCCCCCTAATGGGGGCTAGCACTGAAGCTTTCTTT. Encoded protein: CASSPLMGASTEAFF. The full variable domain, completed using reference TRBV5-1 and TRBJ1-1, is KAGVTQTPRYLIKTRGQQVTLSCSPISGHRSVSWYQQTPGQGLQFLFEYFSETQRNKGNFPGRFSGRQFSNSRSEMNVSTLELGDSALYLCASSPLMGASTEAFFGQGTRLTVV.

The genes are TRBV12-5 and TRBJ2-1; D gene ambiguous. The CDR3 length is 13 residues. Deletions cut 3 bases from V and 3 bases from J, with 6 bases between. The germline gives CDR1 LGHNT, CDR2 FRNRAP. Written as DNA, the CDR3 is TGTGCTAGTGGTTTTATGAGCTACAATGAGCAGTTCTTC. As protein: CASGFMSYNEQFF.

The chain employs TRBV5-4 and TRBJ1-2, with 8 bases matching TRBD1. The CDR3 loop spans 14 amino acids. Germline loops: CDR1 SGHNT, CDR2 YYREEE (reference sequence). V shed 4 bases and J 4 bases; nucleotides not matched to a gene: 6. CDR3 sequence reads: CASSPVQGGYGYTF. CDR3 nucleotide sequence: TGTGCCAGCAGCCCGGTACAGGGGGGCTATGGCTACACCTTC.

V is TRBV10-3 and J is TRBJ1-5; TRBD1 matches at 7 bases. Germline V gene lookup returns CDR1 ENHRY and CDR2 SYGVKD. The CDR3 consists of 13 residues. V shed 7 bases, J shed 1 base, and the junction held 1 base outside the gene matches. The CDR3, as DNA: TGTGCCATCAAGGGACAGAGCAATCAGCCCCAGCATTTT. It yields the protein CAIKGQSNQPQHF.

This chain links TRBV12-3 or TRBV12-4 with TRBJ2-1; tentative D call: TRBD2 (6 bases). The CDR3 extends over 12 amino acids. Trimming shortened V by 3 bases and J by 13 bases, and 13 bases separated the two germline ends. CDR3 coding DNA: TGTGCCAGCAGTTTTTCACTAGCCGCACAGTTCTTC. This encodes CASSFSLAAQFF.

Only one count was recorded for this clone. The CDR3 nucleotides read TGTGCCACCAGCAGAGACCGCTACCTAAGCTCCTACAATGAGCAGTTCTTC. This encodes CATSRDRYLSSYNEQFF. This chain connects TRBV15 to TRBJ2-1, with unresolved D. Germline-derived CDR1 and CDR2 are LNHNV and YYDKDF (reference sequence). The CDR3 covers 17 residues. V lost 0 bases and J lost 0, with 12 bases in between.

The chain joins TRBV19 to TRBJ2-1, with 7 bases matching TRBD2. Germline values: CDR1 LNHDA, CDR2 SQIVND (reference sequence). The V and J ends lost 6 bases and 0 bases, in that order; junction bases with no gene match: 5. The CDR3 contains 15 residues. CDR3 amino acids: CASRSAGDSYNEQFF. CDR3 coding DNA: TGTGCCAGTAGATCCGCGGGAGACTCCTACAATGAGCAGTTCTTC. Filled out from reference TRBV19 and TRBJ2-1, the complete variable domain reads DGGITQSPKYLFRKEGQNVTLSCEQNLNHDAMYWYRQDPGQGLRLIYYSQIVNDFQKGDIAEGYSVSREKKESFPLTVTSAQKNPTAFYLCASRSAGDSYNEQFFGPGTRLTVL.

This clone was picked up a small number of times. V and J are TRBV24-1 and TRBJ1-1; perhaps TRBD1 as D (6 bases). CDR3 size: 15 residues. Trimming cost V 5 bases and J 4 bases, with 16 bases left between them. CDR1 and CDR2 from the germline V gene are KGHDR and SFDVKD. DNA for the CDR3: TGTGCCACCAGTGGGGGAGCAGGGGTGGGCACTGAAGCTTTCTTT. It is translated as CATSGGAGVGTEAFF.

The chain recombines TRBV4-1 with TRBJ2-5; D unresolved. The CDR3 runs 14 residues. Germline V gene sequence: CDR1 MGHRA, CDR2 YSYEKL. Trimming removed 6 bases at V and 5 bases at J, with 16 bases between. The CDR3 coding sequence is TGCGCCAGCAGTAACTCTAACAGTATGGAGACCCAGTACTTC. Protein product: CASSNSNSMETQYF.

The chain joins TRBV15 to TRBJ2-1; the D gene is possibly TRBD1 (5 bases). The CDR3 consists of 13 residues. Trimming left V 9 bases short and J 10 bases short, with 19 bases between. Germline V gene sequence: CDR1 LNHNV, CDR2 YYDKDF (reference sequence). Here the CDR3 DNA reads TGTGCCACTAGGACACTATCCCTGGGGGAGCAGTTCTTC. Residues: CATRTLSLGEQFF.

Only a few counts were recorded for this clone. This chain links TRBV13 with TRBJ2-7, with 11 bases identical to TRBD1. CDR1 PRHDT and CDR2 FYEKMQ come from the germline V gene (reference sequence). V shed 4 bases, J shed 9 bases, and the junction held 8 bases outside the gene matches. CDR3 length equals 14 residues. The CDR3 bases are TGTGCCAGCAGCTCCGTTGGACAGGGGGCCGCGCAGTACTTC. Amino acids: CASSSVGQGAAQYF. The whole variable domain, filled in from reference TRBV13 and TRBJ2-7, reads AAGVIQSPRHLIKEKRETATLKCYPIPRHDTVYWYQQGPGQDPQFLISFYEKMQSDKGSIPDRFSAQQFSDYHSELNMSSLELGDSALYFCASSSVGQGAAQYFGPGTRLTVT.

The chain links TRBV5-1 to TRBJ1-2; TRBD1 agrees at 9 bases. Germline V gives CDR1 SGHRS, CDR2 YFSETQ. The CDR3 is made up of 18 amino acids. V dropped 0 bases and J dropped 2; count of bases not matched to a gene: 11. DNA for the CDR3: TGCGCCAGCAGCTTGGCCGGAGTTGGGACAGGGACCAACTATGGCTACACCTTC. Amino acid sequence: CASSLAGVGTGTNYGYTF.

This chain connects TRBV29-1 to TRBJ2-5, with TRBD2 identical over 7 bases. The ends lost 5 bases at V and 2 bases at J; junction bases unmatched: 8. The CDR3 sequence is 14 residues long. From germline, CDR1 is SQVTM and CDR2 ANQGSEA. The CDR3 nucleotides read TGCAGCGTTACTTATAGCGGGTTACAAGAGACCCAGTACTTC. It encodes CSVTYSGLQETQYF.

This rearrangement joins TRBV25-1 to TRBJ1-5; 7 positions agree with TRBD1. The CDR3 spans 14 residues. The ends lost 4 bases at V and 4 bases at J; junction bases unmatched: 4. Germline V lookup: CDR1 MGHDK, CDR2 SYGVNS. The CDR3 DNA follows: TGTGCCAGCAGTGGCGACAGGGATAATCAGCCCCAGCATTTT. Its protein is CASSGDRDNQPQHF.

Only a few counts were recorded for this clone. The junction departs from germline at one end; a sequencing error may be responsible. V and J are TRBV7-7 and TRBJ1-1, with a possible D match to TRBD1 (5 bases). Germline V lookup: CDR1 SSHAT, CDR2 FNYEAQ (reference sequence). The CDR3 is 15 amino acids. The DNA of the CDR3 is TGTGCTAGCAGCGCTAGAGGGGAGGCGGACACTGAAGCTTTCTTT. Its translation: CASSARGEADTEAFF.

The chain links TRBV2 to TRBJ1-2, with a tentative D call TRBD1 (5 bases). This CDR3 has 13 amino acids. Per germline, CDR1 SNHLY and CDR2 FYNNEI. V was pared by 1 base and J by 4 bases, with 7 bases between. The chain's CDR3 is CASSEDRFYGYTF. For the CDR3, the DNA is TGTGCCAGCAGTGAAGACAGGTTCTATGGCTACACCTTC.

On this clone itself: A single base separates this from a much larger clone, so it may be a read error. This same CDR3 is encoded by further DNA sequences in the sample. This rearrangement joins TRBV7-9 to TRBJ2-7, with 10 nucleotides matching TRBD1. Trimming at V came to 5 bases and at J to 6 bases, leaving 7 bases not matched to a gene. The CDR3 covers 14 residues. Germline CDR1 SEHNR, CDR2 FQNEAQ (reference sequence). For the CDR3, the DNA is TGTGCCAGCAGCCCGACCGGGACAGGGGTCGAGCAGTACTTC. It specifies CASSPTGTGVEQYF.

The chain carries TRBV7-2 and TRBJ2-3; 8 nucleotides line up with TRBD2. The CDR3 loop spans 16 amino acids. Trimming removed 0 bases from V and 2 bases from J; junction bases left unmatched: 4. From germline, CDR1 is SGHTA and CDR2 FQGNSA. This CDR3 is CASSLAAGANTDTQYF. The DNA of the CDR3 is TGTGCCAGCAGCTTAGCAGCGGGGGCCAACACAGATACGCAGTATTTT.

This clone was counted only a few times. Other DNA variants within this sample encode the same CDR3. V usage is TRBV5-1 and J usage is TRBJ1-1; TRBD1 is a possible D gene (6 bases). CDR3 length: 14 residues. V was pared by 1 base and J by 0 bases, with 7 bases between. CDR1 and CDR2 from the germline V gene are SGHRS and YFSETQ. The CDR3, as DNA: TGCGCCAGCAGCTTGCAGGGGATGAACACTGAAGCTTTCTTT. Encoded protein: CASSLQGMNTEAFF.